The 20 T cell receptor beta chains in this list originate from one sample, sequenced in a study of cytomegalovirus exposure and HLA in healthy donors. This table comes from immunoSEQ multiplex PCR, and its TCRdb copy is limited to in-frame clones, with some not included. Of about 160,000 clones detected, approximately 84% appear once; the ten largest clones hold approximately 10%. The sample consisted of PBMCs. These receptors originate from a man under 40 in good health and CMV-seropositive.

The genes are TRBV12-2 and TRBJ2-3; TRBD1 is the table's D call, not checked against the DNA. TRBV12-2 is labeled a pseudogene. The CDR3 consists of 14 residues. In nucleotides, the CDR3 is TGTGCAAGTCGCCTCGCCAGAATCACAGATACGCAGTATTTT. Protein: CASRLARITDTQYF.

The chain is built from TRBV7-5 and TRBJ2-1; TRBD1, the table's D call, lacks a check against the DNA. TRBV7-5 is a known pseudogene. The CDR3 is 17 residues long. The CDR3, as DNA: TGTGCCAGAAGCTCCTACCACCGGGACAGGGGGCTCTATGAGCAGTTCTTC. It yields the protein CARSSYHRDRGLYEQFF.

The count of this clone is one. V gene TRBV5-4 combines with J gene TRBJ2-6; D is perhaps TRBD2 (6 bases). Germline CDR1 and CDR2: SGHNT and YYREEE (reference sequence). The CDR3 consists of 15 residues. V was cut by 3 bases and J by 2 bases, with 9 bases left in between. The CDR3 nucleotides read TGTGCCAGCAGCTGGGGGGATCCTGGGGCCAACGTCCTGACTTTC. Translating gives CASSWGDPGANVLTF.

This clone was seen only once. This rearrangement joins TRBV4-1 to TRBJ2-7; D gene ambiguous. Germline V CDR1 and CDR2: MGHRA, YSYEKL. Trimming left V 4 bases short and J 3 bases short, with 10 bases between. This CDR3 contains 13 residues. The CDR3 DNA follows: TGCGCCAGCAGCCCACCCGGTCTCTACGAGCAGTACTTC. It translates to CASSPPGLYEQYF.

The V call is TRBV11-3, the J call TRBJ2-7, with D possibly being TRBD1 (6 bases). The CDR3 length is 13 residues. Per germline, CDR1 SGHNT and CDR2 YENEEA. With 0 bases removed from V and 4 bases from J, the gap between germline ends came to 7 bases. The CDR3 is CASSLERGYEQYF. The CDR3 DNA sequence: TGTGCCAGCAGCTTAGAAAGGGGGTACGAGCAGTACTTC.

The count of this clone is one. The gene calls are TRBV20-1 and TRBJ1-2, with D tentatively TRBD1 (6 bases). The CDR3 has 11 residues. CDR1 and CDR2 from the germline V gene are DFQATT and SNEGSKA (reference sequence). The germline V and J ends were trimmed by 7 bases and 8 bases, with 14 bases remaining between them. CDR3 loop: CSVRSGAGYTF. DNA for the CDR3: TGCAGTGTGCGGTCAGGGGCGGGCTACACCTTC.

The chain links TRBV7-3 to TRBJ2-7; tentative D call: TRBD2 (6 bases). Looked up from germline, CDR1 is SGHTA and CDR2 is FQGTGA. This CDR3 contains 14 residues. The ends were cut back, 5 bases at V and 4 bases at J, with 15 bases in the middle. In nucleotides, the CDR3 is TGTGCCAGCAGCCTTGACTCGGAGGGATACGAGCAGTACTTC. This encodes CASSLDSEGYEQYF.

V usage is TRBV7-3 and J usage is TRBJ2-3, with 14 bases fitting TRBD2. J gave up 4 bases and V 5 bases, and 2 bases lay outside the gene matches. The CDR3 runs to 15 residues. Germline CDR1 and CDR2: SGHTA and FQGTGA. This CDR3 is CASSMGLAGADTQYF. The CDR3 region has the DNA TGTGCCAGCAGCATGGGACTAGCGGGGGCAGATACGCAGTATTTT. The entire variable domain, with the rest obtained from reference TRBV7-3 and TRBJ2-3, is as follows: GAGVSQTPSNKVTEKGKYVELRCDPISGHTALYWYRQSLGQGPEFLIYFQGTGAADDSGLPNDRFFAVRPEGSVSTLKIQRTERGDSAVYLCASSMGLAGADTQYFGPGTRLTVL.

This clone was counted between two and nine times. The CDR3 region is CASTLPPRDTQYF. CDR3 nucleotide sequence: TGTGCCAGCACCCTACCCCCTAGGGATACGCAGTATTTT. The chain has TRBV6-6 and TRBJ2-3; no clear D. The V end was cut by 7 bases, the J end by 6 bases, with 14 bases between. The germline V gene has CDR1 MNHNY and CDR2 SVGAGI (reference sequence). The CDR3 totals 13 residues.

The chain couples TRBV7-9 to TRBJ2-5, with D possibly TRBD2 on 6 matching bases. Germline V CDR1 and CDR2: SEHNR, FQNEAQ (reference sequence). CDR3 length: 15 residues. Trimming pared 5 bases from V and 2 bases from J, leaving 15 bases between. The CDR3 here is CASSDGGATQETQYF. The CDR3 DNA sequence: TGTGCCAGCAGCGATGGCGGGGCAACGCAAGAGACCCAGTACTTC.

The chain uses TRBV2 and TRBJ1-4; 9 bases are shared with TRBD1. This CDR3 has 12 amino acids. Germline CDR1 reads SNHLY; CDR2 reads FYNNEI. The junction had 7 bases not matched to a gene; V was cut back by 6 bases and J by 14 bases. The CDR3 coding sequence is TGTGCCAGCAGGGACAGGGGTCCACGGCTGTTTTTT. Residues: CASRDRGPRLFF.

This chain uses TRBV28 with TRBJ2-3; a weak D match, TRBD2 (6 bases). The germline V and J ends were trimmed by 5 bases and 0 bases, with 15 bases remaining between them. CDR3 length: 16 amino acids. Germline-derived CDR1 and CDR2 are MDHEN and SYDVKM. The CDR3 here is CASSPSSDRSTDTQYF. The CDR3 bases are TGTGCCAGCAGTCCGTCTAGCGATAGGAGCACAGATACGCAGTATTTT.

The chain uses TRBV5-8 and TRBJ1-2; no definite D call. V dropped 5 bases and J dropped 8 bases, with 16 bases sitting between them. The CDR3 is 13 amino acids. CDR1 and CDR2 (germline): SGHTS, YDEGEE. The CDR3 protein is CASSPPTPGGYTF. The DNA for the CDR3 is TGTGCCAGCAGTCCACCTACCCCGGGGGGCTACACCTTC.

The chain carries TRBV5-1 and TRBJ2-1; 8 bases agree with TRBD2. Trimming cost V 0 bases and J 4 bases; bases outside gene matches: 12. This CDR3 region has 18 residues. Germline loops: CDR1 SGHRS, CDR2 YFSETQ. The DNA for the CDR3 is TGCGCCAGCAGCTTGGCAGATTGGGCGGGAGGTGGATACAATGAGCAGTTCTTC. The encoded protein is CASSLADWAGGGYNEQFF. The full variable domain, completed using reference TRBV5-1 and TRBJ2-1, is KAGVTQTPRYLIKTRGQQVTLSCSPISGHRSVSWYQQTPGQGLQFLFEYFSETQRNKGNFPGRFSGRQFSNSRSEMNVSTLELGDSALYLCASSLADWAGGGYNEQFFGPGTRLTVL.

This chain joins TRBV6-1 and TRBJ1-5, with D possibly matching TRBD1 (6 bases). CDR1 MNHNS and CDR2 SASEGT come from the germline V gene. The CDR3 covers 13 residues. V was pared by 9 bases and J by 4 bases, with 13 bases between. Here the CDR3 reads CASIFGQNQPQHF. The CDR3 DNA follows: TGTGCCAGTATCTTCGGACAGAATCAGCCCCAGCATTTT.

The rearrangement joins TRBV19 to TRBJ2-1, with no clear D. The germline CDR1 and CDR2 sequences are LNHDA and SQIVND (reference sequence). The CDR3 is made up of 13 amino acids. The germline V and J ends were trimmed by 3 bases and 5 bases, with 8 bases remaining between them. The CDR3 bases are TGTGCCAGTAGTATGAAGAGAAACAATGAGCAGTTCTTC. Translating gives CASSMKRNNEQFF.

This chain uses TRBV10-3 with TRBJ2-7, with 7 positions matching TRBD1. V lost 10 bases and J lost 6; bases outside the gene matches: 9. Germline CDR1 reads ENHRY; CDR2 reads SYGVKD. The CDR3 consists of 12 residues. The CDR3 DNA sequence: TGTGCCACCCTATCGGACAGGAGCGAGCAGTACTTC. This encodes CATLSDRSEQYF.

This clone was seen only once. The chain is built from TRBV9 and TRBJ2-2, with D tentatively TRBD2 (5 bases). Germline loops: CDR1 SGDLS, CDR2 YYNGEE. Trimming took 4 bases from V and 4 from J, leaving 17 bases between them. The CDR3 has 16 residues. The CDR3 nucleotides are TGTGCCAGCAGCCCGCGTGGGAGTTATGGCACCGGGGAGCTGTTTTTT. Encoded protein: CASSPRGSYGTGELFF.

The rearrangement uses TRBV7-3 and TRBJ2-1; the D is unclear. Deletions cut 3 bases from V and 7 bases from J, with 13 bases between. Germline V gives CDR1 SGHTA, CDR2 FQGTGA. The CDR3 runs 14 residues. The CDR3 nucleotides are TGTGCCAGCAGCTTGACGAACTCCGGGAATGAGCAGTTCTTC. Residues: CASSLTNSGNEQFF.

The genes are TRBV6-5 and TRBJ1-1; D unclear. The V end was cut by 0 bases, the J end by 0 bases, with 8 bases between. The CDR3 totals 15 residues. The V gene's germline CDR1 is MNHEY and CDR2 SVGAGI. The CDR3 is CASSYSVTLNTEAFF. The CDR3 DNA sequence: TGTGCCAGCAGTTACTCGGTGACACTGAACACTGAAGCTTTCTTT.